The clone carrying this T cell receptor (beta chain) has at least ten counts. Its antigen is still unknown. This record comes from a study of Graves' ophthalmopathy and Graves' hyperthyroidism. RNA transcripts yielded amplified TCR beta CDR3 regions. Second-round multiplex PCR came after first-round RT-PCR with HTBI primers. TCRdb processed the multiplex PCR reads anew with MiXCR; each CDR3 protein has one entry. The profile shows 200,000 to 250,000 distinct CDR3 sequences, roughly 21% of them singletons. Study-wide results and caveats: Blood also harbored most expanded thyroid clonotypes above 0.001 frequency.

Under 3 months in duration, the ophthalmopathy in affected donors had moderate-to-severe activity, CAS ≥3 and NOSPECS ≥4. PBMCs originated in about 9.8 ml of fresh peripheral blood. CDR3 length equals 15 residues. Trimming stripped 2 bases from V and 1 base from J, with 11 bases between. Germline V CDR1 and CDR2: SGHVS, FQNEAQ. This TCR came from a woman aged 45 to 65 with Graves' ophthalmopathy. The chain links TRBV7-8 to TRBJ1-2, with D maybe TRBD1 (6 bases). Sequencing used peripheral blood. The CDR3 here is CASSLQPGDNYGYTF. CDR3 in DNA: TGTGCCAGCAGCTTACAGCCAGGGGATAACTATGGCTACACCTTC. The full variable domain, in which reference TRBV7-8 and TRBJ1-2 provide the parts outside the CDR3, is GAGVSQSPRYKVAKRGQDVALRCDPISGHVSLFWYQQALGQGPEFLTYFQNEAQLDKSGLPSDRFFAERPEGSVSTLKIQRTQQEDSAVYLCASSLQPGDNYGYTFGSGTRLTVV.